These 31 T cell receptor beta chains share one sample of origin, sequenced in a study of shared clonotypes between healthy human individuals. TCRdb keeps only in-frame clones here, not all; method: immunoSEQ multiplex PCR. Of approximately 700,000 clones in the sample, 73% were seen once. Sequences were obtained from memory CD4+ T cells sorted from blood. Subset denoted: CD45RA-negative fraction. These receptors all come from a young woman in good health.

The genes are TRBV28 and TRBJ1-1; D uncertain. The CDR3 sequence is 14 residues long. Trimming cost V 2 bases and J 4 bases, with 11 bases left between them. The germline CDR1 and CDR2 sequences are MDHEN and SYDVKM. As DNA, the CDR3 is TGTGCCAGCAGTTTAGTTCAGGTTGGCACTGAAGCTTTCTTT. Translation: CASSLVQVGTEAFF.

This clone turned up a few times. The genes are TRBV11-1 and TRBJ2-5; D unresolved. Trimming left V 5 bases short and J 2 bases short, with 12 bases between. The CDR3 has 14 amino acids. CDR1 SGHAT and CDR2 FQDESV come from the germline V gene (reference sequence). The CDR3 here is CASSPRSEQETQYF. The CDR3 region has the DNA TGTGCCAGCAGCCCTAGAAGCGAACAAGAGACCCAGTACTTC.

V is TRBV19 and J is TRBJ2-7; no reliable D call. CDR1 is LNHDA, CDR2 SQIVND, per germline (reference sequence). V was shortened by 7 bases and J by 3 bases, with 13 bases between the two germline ends. The CDR3 is 13 residues long. DNA for the CDR3: TGTGCCAGTACCCTCGGGCCGCGCTACGAGCAGTACTTC. Its protein is CASTLGPRYEQYF. The variable domain in full, with the rest retrieved from reference TRBV19 and TRBJ2-7, is DGGITQSPKYLFRKEGQNVTLSCEQNLNHDAMYWYRQDPGQGLRLIYYSQIVNDFQKGDIAEGYSVSREKKESFPLTVTSAQKNPTAFYLCASTLGPRYEQYFGPGTRLTVT.

This clone showed up many times. The V and J genes are TRBV5-1 and TRBJ2-3; 10 bases map to TRBD2. The CDR3 is made up of 14 amino acids. Germline assignment: CDR1 SGHRS and CDR2 YFSETQ. V gave up 3 bases and J gave up 6 bases; unmatched junction bases: 4. CDR3 nucleotide sequence: TGCGCCAGCAGCTGGGGACTAGCGCGGGATACGCAGTATTTT. Protein sequence: CASSWGLARDTQYF.

The rearrangement uses TRBV28 and TRBJ1-5; possibly TRBD1 for D (6 bases). CDR3 length: 16 residues. V lost 4 bases to trimming and J lost 2 bases, with 15 bases between them. CDR1 and CDR2 (germline): MDHEN, SYDVKM. The CDR3 sequence: CASSSLGGGGNQPQHF. The DNA of the CDR3 is TGTGCCAGCAGTTCCCTAGGGGGTGGGGGCAATCAGCCCCAGCATTTT.

The chain couples TRBV7-9 to TRBJ2-7; perhaps D is TRBD1 or TRBD2 (6 bases each). Trimming removed 5 bases at V and 9 bases at J, with 14 bases between. Per the germline V gene, CDR1 is SEHNR and CDR2 is FQNEAQ (reference sequence). The length of the CDR3 is 12 residues. The CDR3 reads CASSGGGLRQYF. DNA of the CDR3: TGTGCCAGCAGCGGTGGGGGGCTAAGGCAGTACTTC.

The sample holds one count of this clone. The rearrangement joins TRBV27 to TRBJ2-3; D perhaps matches TRBD2 (5 bases). Germline-derived CDR1 and CDR2 are MNHEY and SMNVEV (reference sequence). V lost 5 bases to trimming and J lost 5 bases, with 8 bases between them. The CDR3 is made up of 12 amino acids. CDR3 loop: CASSRGEDTQYF. In nucleotides, the CDR3 is TGTGCCAGCAGTCGGGGAGAAGATACGCAGTATTTT.

This clone was observed a single time. The sample contains more than one DNA sequence encoding this CDR3. The chain links TRBV29-1 to TRBJ2-5; TRBD1 matches 9 bases. Germline CDR1 reads SQVTM; CDR2 reads ANQGSEA. This CDR3 spans 13 amino acids. Trimming cost V 4 bases and J 4 bases; bases outside gene matches: 4. This chain's CDR3 is CSVGQGGGETQYF. The CDR3 DNA sequence: TGCAGCGTTGGACAGGGGGGAGGAGAGACCCAGTACTTC.

To note about this clone: The sample has other DNA sequences that encode this CDR3 too. The chain joins TRBV2 to TRBJ1-1; D is perhaps TRBD1 (6 bases). The CDR3 spans 12 residues. Germline V gene data show CDR1 as SNHLY and CDR2 as FYNNEI. Trimming removed 7 bases from V and 2 bases from J, with 8 bases in between. The CDR3 protein is CASNRENTEAFF. CDR3 in DNA: TGTGCCAGCAACAGGGAAAACACTGAAGCTTTCTTT.

The chain uses TRBV7-9 and TRBJ2-7, with 7 bases that match TRBD1. The J segment lost 2 bases and the V segment lost 3 bases, leaving 4 bases of the junction unmatched. The CDR3 length is 14 residues. CDR1 is SEHNR, CDR2 FQNEAQ, per germline (reference sequence). The CDR3 DNA sequence: TGTGCCAGCAGCTTGAGCCAGGGGGCCTACGAGCAGTACTTC. Translated: CASSLSQGAYEQYF.

The chain uses TRBV5-1 and TRBJ2-1, with 9 positions matching TRBD1. There are 15 residues in the CDR3. J lost 8 bases, V lost 0 bases, and 6 bases had no gene match. CDR1 is SGHRS and CDR2 is YFSETQ in the germline V gene. CDR3 sequence reads: CASSLAGQGIDEQFF. As DNA, the CDR3 is TGCGCCAGCAGCTTGGCCGGACAGGGGATCGATGAGCAGTTCTTC.

In DNA form, the CDR3 reads TGTGCCAGCTCACCACCTTCAGGACATACTAACACTGAAGCTTTCTTT. Residues: CASSPPSGHTNTEAFF. This chain connects TRBV18 to TRBJ1-1; D perhaps matches TRBD1 (5 bases). The length of the CDR3 is 16 residues. V was clipped by 0 bases and J by 2 bases, with 13 bases between them. From germline, CDR1 is KGHSH and CDR2 LQKENI.

This chain uses TRBV28 with TRBJ1-1; D is ambiguous. The CDR3 totals 13 residues. The germline V gene encodes CDR1 MDHEN and CDR2 SYDVKM. The germline V and J ends were trimmed by 6 bases and 0 bases, with 8 bases remaining between them. CDR3: CASRGLVNTEAFF. In DNA, the CDR3 is TGTGCCAGCAGGGGATTGGTGAACACTGAAGCTTTCTTT.

This clone was picked up a small number of times. This chain links TRBV5-4 with TRBJ2-3; D might be TRBD2 (5 bases). The germline V and J ends were trimmed by 7 bases and 2 bases, with 11 bases remaining between them. The CDR3 is made up of 13 amino acids. The V gene's germline CDR1 is SGHNT and CDR2 YYREEE (reference sequence). CDR3 coding DNA: TGTGCCAGCTCCCAGCGGAACACAGATACGCAGTATTTT. It codes for CASSQRNTDTQYF.

The V call is TRBV7-2, the J call TRBJ2-7; 8 nucleotides line up with TRBD1. The CDR3 extends over 14 amino acids. Germline V gene sequence: CDR1 SGHTA, CDR2 FQGNSA. The J segment lost 3 bases and the V segment lost 6 bases, leaving 7 bases of the junction unmatched. CDR3 loop: CASRRGQAFYEQYF. Here the CDR3 DNA reads TGTGCCAGCAGACGGGGACAGGCTTTCTACGAGCAGTACTTC.

This sequence joins TRBV13 and TRBJ2-1; TRBD2 agrees at 9 bases. The CDR3 length is 22 residues. With V trimmed by 6 bases and J by 5 bases, 29 bases remained unmatched. Per germline, CDR1 PRHDT and CDR2 FYEKMQ (reference sequence). The CDR3 is CASSASRRAGRSGRIGDNEQFF. CDR3 nucleotides: TGTGCCAGCAGTGCCTCCAGGAGGGCGGGGAGAAGCGGGAGGATCGGGGACAATGAGCAGTTCTTC.

This clone was picked up a small number of times. This sequence joins TRBV5-1 and TRBJ2-5; 7 bases align to TRBD2. V lost 4 bases to trimming and J lost 4 bases; unmatched junction nucleotides: 7. This CDR3 comprises 14 residues. Germline-derived CDR1 and CDR2 are SGHRS and YFSETQ. CDR3 in DNA: TGCGCCAGCAGCCGACTAGCCGGGTCAGAGACCCAGTACTTC. Translated: CASSRLAGSETQYF. Supplemented by reference TRBV5-1 and TRBJ2-5, the full variable domain reads KAGVTQTPRYLIKTRGQQVTLSCSPISGHRSVSWYQQTPGQGLQFLFEYFSETQRNKGNFPGRFSGRQFSNSRSEMNVSTLELGDSALYLCASSRLAGSETQYFGPGTRLLVL.

This clone was seen a single time. V usage is TRBV11-2 and J usage is TRBJ2-2, with TRBD2 matching over 8 bases. Germline V gene data show CDR1 as SGHAT and CDR2 as FQNNGV. This CDR3 has 17 residues. Trimming cost V 1 base and J 6 bases; bases outside gene matches: 10. The CDR3 DNA sequence: TGTGCCAGCAGCTTAGTATTACTCCCGGGGGGGCCCGGGGAGCTGTTTTTT. Translated: CASSLVLLPGGPGELFF.

The rearrangement links TRBV6-5 to TRBJ2-7; TRBD2 matches at 9 bases. Germline assignment: CDR1 MNHEY and CDR2 SVGAGI. Trimming took 2 bases from V and 12 from J; bases not matched to a gene: 8. The CDR3 covers 13 residues. The CDR3 nucleotides are TGTGCCAGCAGTTACGACGCTAGCGGGGCTTTGTACTTC. Protein sequence: CASSYDASGALYF.

V and J are TRBV29-1 and TRBJ2-7, with TRBD1 identical over 8 bases. V shed 2 bases, J shed 5 bases, and the junction held 2 bases outside the gene matches. Looked up from germline, CDR1 is SQVTM and CDR2 is ANQGSEA. This CDR3 has 12 residues. The CDR3: CSVELQGDEQYF. In DNA, the CDR3 is TGCAGCGTTGAACTACAGGGGGACGAGCAGTACTTC.

The chain recombines TRBV11-2 with TRBJ1-4; D remains unclear. V dropped 1 base and J dropped 12 bases, with 18 bases sitting between them. Germline V gene data show CDR1 as SGHAT and CDR2 as FQNNGV. The CDR3 covers 15 residues. The CDR3 spells CASSLVGGPTLELFF. As DNA, the CDR3 is TGTGCCAGCAGCTTAGTTGGTGGGCCAACCCTCGAACTGTTTTTT. Filled out from reference TRBV11-2 and TRBJ1-4, the complete variable domain reads EAGVAQSPRYKIIEKRQSVAFWCNPISGHATLYWYQQILGQGPKLLIQFQNNGVVDDSQLPKDRFSAERLKGVDSTLKIQPAKLEDSAVYLCASSLVGGPTLELFFGSGTQLSVL.

This clone was counted only a few times. The chain couples TRBV29-1 to TRBJ1-2; 7 positions match TRBD1. The CDR3 contains 13 residues. Germline loops: CDR1 SQVTM, CDR2 ANQGSEA. Germline trimming cut 3 bases from V and 2 bases from J; bases unmatched to any gene: 3. The CDR3: CSVEHRGNYGYTF. In DNA form, the CDR3 reads TGCAGCGTTGAGCACAGGGGCAACTATGGCTACACCTTC.

As regards this clone: The same CDR3 also results from other DNA sequences found in this sample. The chain joins TRBV2 to TRBJ2-7, with a tentative D call TRBD1 (6 bases). Germline-derived CDR1 and CDR2 are SNHLY and FYNNEI. This CDR3 comprises 14 residues. V dropped 6 bases and J dropped 0 bases, with 12 bases sitting between them. The CDR3 spells CASRRGQSSYEQYF. The CDR3 DNA is TGTGCCAGCAGAAGGGGACAAAGCTCCTACGAGCAGTACTTC.

The chain is built from TRBV5-1 and TRBJ2-1; possibly TRBD2 for D (5 bases). Germline V gene sequence: CDR1 SGHRS, CDR2 YFSETQ. Deletions cut 2 bases from V and 4 bases from J, with 10 bases between. The CDR3 is 14 residues long. The CDR3 region is CASSFYGMYNEQFF. In nucleotides, the CDR3 is TGCGCCAGCAGCTTTTACGGGATGTACAATGAGCAGTTCTTC.

The chain joins TRBV7-9 to TRBJ2-7; D is unclear. The CDR3 covers 12 residues. Germline assignment: CDR1 SEHNR and CDR2 FQNEAQ (reference sequence). V was pared by 1 base and J by 2 bases, with 3 bases between. The CDR3 bases are TGTGCCAGCAGCTTAGAAGCCTACGAGCAGTACTTC. This gives the protein CASSLEAYEQYF.

V and J are TRBV18 and TRBJ2-5; perhaps TRBD2 as D (5 bases). The CDR3 has 12 residues. The germline V gene has CDR1 KGHSH and CDR2 LQKENI. V lost 6 bases and J 7 bases, leaving 12 bases between the germline ends. This chain's CDR3 is CASSDQEATQYF. CDR3 coding DNA: TGTGCCAGCTCTGACCAGGAGGCGACCCAGTACTTC. The full variable domain, its missing parts supplied by reference TRBV18 and TRBJ2-5, is NAGVMQNPRHLVRRRGQEARLRCSPMKGHSHVYWYRQLPEEGLKFMVYLQKENIIDESGMPKERFSAEFPKEGPSILRIQQVVRGDSAAYFCASSDQEATQYFGPGTRLLVL.

V gene TRBV19 combines with J gene TRBJ2-1; 8 nucleotides match TRBD2. The J segment lost 10 bases and the V segment lost 4 bases, leaving 6 bases of the junction unmatched. The CDR3 is made up of 13 amino acids. Germline CDR1 reads LNHDA; CDR2 reads SQIVND (reference sequence). This chain's CDR3 is CASSTGGLDEQFF. In nucleotides, the CDR3 is TGTGCCAGTAGTACGGGAGGGTTGGACGAGCAGTTCTTC.

Ten or more counts support this clone. The genes are TRBV6-6 and TRBJ2-7; no definite D call. This CDR3 contains 13 residues. The germline V gene has CDR1 MNHNY and CDR2 SVGAGI (reference sequence). V lost 0 bases to trimming and J lost 4 bases, with 7 bases between them. CDR3 amino acids: CASSYSARYEQYF. As DNA, the CDR3 is TGTGCCAGCAGTTACTCGGCACGGTACGAGCAGTACTTC.

This rearrangement joins TRBV20-1 to TRBJ1-2; the D is unclear. Germline loops: CDR1 DFQATT, CDR2 SNEGSKA (reference sequence). The germline V and J ends were trimmed by 3 bases and 5 bases, with 7 bases remaining between them. This CDR3 contains 11 residues. This chain's CDR3 is CSASDRYGYTF. CDR3 in DNA: TGCAGTGCTAGCGATCGGTATGGCTACACCTTC.

The chain combines TRBV6-1 with TRBJ2-7; the match to TRBD1 covers 11 bases. The V gene end was trimmed by 6 bases and the J gene end by 2 bases; junction bases not matched to a gene: 3. This CDR3 has 14 amino acids. The germline V gene has CDR1 MNHNS and CDR2 SASEGT. The CDR3 region is CASRGQGVTYEQYF. CDR3 DNA: TGTGCCAGCAGGGGACAGGGGGTTACCTACGAGCAGTACTTC.

The chain carries TRBV15 and TRBJ1-1; D gene uncertain. V was shortened by 3 bases and J by 2 bases, with 7 bases between the two germline ends. CDR1 is LNHNV, CDR2 YYDKDF, per germline (reference sequence). The CDR3 sequence is 13 residues long. In nucleotides, the CDR3 is TGTGCCACCAGCAGTAATCTAAACACTGAAGCTTTCTTT. Amino acid sequence: CATSSNLNTEAFF.